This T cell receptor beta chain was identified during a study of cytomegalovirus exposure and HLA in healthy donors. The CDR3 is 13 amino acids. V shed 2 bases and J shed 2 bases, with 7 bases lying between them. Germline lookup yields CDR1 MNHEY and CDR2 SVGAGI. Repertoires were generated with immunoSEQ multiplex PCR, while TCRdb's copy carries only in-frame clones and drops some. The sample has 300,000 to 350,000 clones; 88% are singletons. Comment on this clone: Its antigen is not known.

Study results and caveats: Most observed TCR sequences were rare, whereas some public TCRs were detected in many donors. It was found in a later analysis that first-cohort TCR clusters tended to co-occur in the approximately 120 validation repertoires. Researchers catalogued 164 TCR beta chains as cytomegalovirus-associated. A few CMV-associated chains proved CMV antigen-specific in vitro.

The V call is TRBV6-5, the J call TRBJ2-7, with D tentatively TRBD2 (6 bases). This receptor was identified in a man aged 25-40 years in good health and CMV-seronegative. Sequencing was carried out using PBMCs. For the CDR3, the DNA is TGTGCCAGCAGTTACCGGGAGCCCTACGAGCAGTACTTC. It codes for CASSYREPYEQYF.